One sample yielded the 3 T cell receptor beta chains listed below, sequenced in a study of shared clonotypes between healthy human individuals. Generated by immunoSEQ multiplex PCR, the TCRdb table keeps only in-frame clones and is missing some. The sample consists of about 1.5 million clones, 98% of them appearing once. The sample was naive CD4+ T cells sorted from blood. Described subset: CD45RA+ positively selected. Every receptor here comes from a man aged 30-40 years in good health.

J is TRBJ2-7 and V is TRBV19; the D gene is possibly TRBD2 (6 bases). Trimming removed 4 bases at V and 6 bases at J, with 13 bases between. CDR3 length: 13 amino acids. The germline V gene encodes CDR1 LNHDA and CDR2 SQIVND (reference sequence). The CDR3 nucleotides are TGTGCCAGTAGTAGGGGGGAGCTTCTCGAGCAGTACTTC. The encoded protein is CASSRGELLEQYF.

As DNA, the CDR3 is TGCGCCAGCAGCTTCACTAGCGGGACCTACGAGCAGTACTTC. Translation: CASSFTSGTYEQYF. The chain carries TRBV5-1 and TRBJ2-7; 10 nucleotides line up with TRBD2. The germline CDR1 and CDR2 sequences are SGHRS and YFSETQ. CDR3 length: 14 residues. The trim removed 2 bases at V and 2 bases at J, leaving 1 base unmatched.

V usage is TRBV6-5 and J usage is TRBJ1-1, with unresolved D. The CDR3 length is 12 residues. Germline lookup yields CDR1 MNHEY and CDR2 SVGAGI. V was clipped by 5 bases and J by 7 bases, with 11 bases between them. In nucleotides, the CDR3 is TGTGCCAGCAGTCGCCCTTGGGATGAAGCTTTCTTT. It is translated as CASSRPWDEAFF.